The 3 T cell receptor beta chains below were found in one sample sequenced in a study of Tregs in tolerant kidney transplant recipients. Related graft donors supplied nonmyeloablative bone marrow transplants, and mixed chimerism was transient. Here immunoSEQ multiplex PCR was the method, and the copy in TCRdb shows in-frame clones only, minus some. The sample totals 20,000 to 30,000 clones. The sequencing used CD4+ T cells from blood (PBMCs), collected 6 months after the transplant. The receptors were gathered from a human patient who received a combined kidney and bone marrow transplant. Some T cells may arise from the graft donor.

Points on this clone: The CDR3 end lies 3 residues beyond the end of the read and is filled in from the germline J gene. This chain connects TRBV18 to TRBJ2-2, with D possibly being TRBD2 (6 bases). The CDR3 contains 17 residues. The germline CDR1 and CDR2 sequences are KGHSH and LQKENI. Trimming cost V 1 base and J 2 bases, with 14 bases left between them. The CDR3 spells CASSPRTKRANTGELFF. Partial CDR3 DNA: TGTGCCAGCTCACCACGGACTAAAAGAGCAAACACCGGGGAG.

As regards this clone: The missing CDR3 end, 3 residues past where the read stops, is filled in from the germline J gene. This rearrangement joins TRBV2 to TRBJ2-4; 9 bases map to TRBD1. Unmatched junction bases numbered 4, after V lost 5 bases and J lost 8 bases. This CDR3 region has 13 residues. CDR1 is SNHLY and CDR2 is FYNNEI in the germline V gene. The CDR3 bases that were read are TGTGCCAGCAGTTATGACAGGGGGGACATT. Encoded protein: CASSYDRGDI. The entire CDR3 reads CASSYDRGDIQYF.

About this clone: The read terminates 3 residues before the CDR3 end, so the remaining end is supplied by the germline J gene. The rearrangement uses TRBV19 and TRBJ1-1; the match to TRBD1 covers 8 bases. CDR1 and CDR2 (germline): LNHDA, SQIVND (reference sequence). The CDR3 runs 13 residues. The V and J ends lost 7 bases and 6 bases, in that order; junction bases with no gene match: 7. The CDR3 spells CASKGQGASEAFF. Partial CDR3 DNA: TGTGCCAGTAAAGGACAGGGAGCGTCTGAA.